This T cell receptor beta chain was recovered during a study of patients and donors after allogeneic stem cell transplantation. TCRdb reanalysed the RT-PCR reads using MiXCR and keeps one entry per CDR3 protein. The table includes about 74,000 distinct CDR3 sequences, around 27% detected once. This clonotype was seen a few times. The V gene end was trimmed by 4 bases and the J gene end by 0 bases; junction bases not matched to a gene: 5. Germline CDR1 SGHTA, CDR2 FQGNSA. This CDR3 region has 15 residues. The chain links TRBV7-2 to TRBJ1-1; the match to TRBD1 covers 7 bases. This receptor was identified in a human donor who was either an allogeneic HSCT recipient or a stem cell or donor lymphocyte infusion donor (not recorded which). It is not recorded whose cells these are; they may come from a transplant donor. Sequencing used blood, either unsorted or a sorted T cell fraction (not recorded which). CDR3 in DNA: TGTGCCAGCAGCTGGTTAGGGGGCTTGAACACTGAAGCTTTCTTT. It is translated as CASSWLGGLNTEAFF.